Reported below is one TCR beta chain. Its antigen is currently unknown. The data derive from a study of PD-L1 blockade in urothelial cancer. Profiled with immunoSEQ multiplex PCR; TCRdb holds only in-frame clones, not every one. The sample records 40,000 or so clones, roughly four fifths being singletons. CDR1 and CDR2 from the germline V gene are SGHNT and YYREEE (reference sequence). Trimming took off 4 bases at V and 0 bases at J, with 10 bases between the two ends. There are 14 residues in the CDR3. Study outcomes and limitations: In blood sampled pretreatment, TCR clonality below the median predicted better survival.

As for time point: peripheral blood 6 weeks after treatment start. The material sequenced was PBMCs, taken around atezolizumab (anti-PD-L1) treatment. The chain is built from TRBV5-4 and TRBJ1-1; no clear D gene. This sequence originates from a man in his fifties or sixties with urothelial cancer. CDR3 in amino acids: CASSRGKMNTEAFF. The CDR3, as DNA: TGTGCCAGCAGCCGGGGAAAAATGAACACTGAAGCTTTCTTT.